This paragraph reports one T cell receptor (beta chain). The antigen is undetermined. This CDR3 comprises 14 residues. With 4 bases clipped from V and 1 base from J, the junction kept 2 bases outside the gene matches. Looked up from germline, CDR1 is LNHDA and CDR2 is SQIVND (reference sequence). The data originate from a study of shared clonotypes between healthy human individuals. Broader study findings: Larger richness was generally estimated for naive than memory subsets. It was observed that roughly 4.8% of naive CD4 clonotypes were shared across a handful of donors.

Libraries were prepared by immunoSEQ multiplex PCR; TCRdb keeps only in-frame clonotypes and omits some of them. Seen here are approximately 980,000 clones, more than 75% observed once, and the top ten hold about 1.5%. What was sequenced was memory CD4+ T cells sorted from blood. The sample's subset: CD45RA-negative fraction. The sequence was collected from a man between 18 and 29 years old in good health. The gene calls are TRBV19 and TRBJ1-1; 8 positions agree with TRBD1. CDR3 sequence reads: CASSRDRWNTEAFF. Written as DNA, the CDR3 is TGTGCCAGTAGTAGGGACAGGTGGAACACTGAAGCTTTCTTT.